This TCR beta chain appears in the sequencing data of a study of T and B cells in COVID-19 patients. TRB was amplified from about 260-540 ng of blood genomic DNA. The CDR3 spans 14 residues. The V and J ends lost 2 bases and 0 bases respectively, with 8 bases between them. TRB rearrangements were amplified by multiplex PCR with BIOMED2 TRB-A/B primers. TCRdb re-called the multiplex PCR reads through MiXCR, storing one row per CDR3 protein. The sample shows thousands of distinct CDR3 sequences, roughly 31% of them seen only once. Only a few counts were recorded for this clonotype. The chain joins TRBV12-3 or TRBV12-4 to TRBJ2-7; no firm D call. This TCR derives from a human donor who had recovered from COVID-19. The sequencing input was blood. The CDR3 loop is CASSLREGSYEQYF. The CDR3 DNA reads TGTGCCAGCAGTTTACGTGAAGGCTCCTACGAGCAGTACTTC.